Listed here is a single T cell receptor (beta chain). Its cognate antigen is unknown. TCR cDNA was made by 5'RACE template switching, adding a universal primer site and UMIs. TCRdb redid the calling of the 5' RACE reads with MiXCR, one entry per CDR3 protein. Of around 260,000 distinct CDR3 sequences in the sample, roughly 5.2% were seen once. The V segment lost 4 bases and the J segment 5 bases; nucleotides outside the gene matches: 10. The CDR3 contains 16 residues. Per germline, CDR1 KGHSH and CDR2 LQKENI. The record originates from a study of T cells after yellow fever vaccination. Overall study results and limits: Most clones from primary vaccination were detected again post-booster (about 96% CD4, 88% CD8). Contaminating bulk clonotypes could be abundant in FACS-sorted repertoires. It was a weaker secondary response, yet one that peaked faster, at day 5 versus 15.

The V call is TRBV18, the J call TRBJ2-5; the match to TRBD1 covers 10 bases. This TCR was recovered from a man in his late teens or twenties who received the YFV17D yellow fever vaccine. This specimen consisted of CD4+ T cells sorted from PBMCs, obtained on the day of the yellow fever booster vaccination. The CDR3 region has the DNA TGTGCCAGCTCACTTTCTTACGGGACAGGGGTTGAGACCCAGTACTTC. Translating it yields CASSLSYGTGVETQYF.